The TCR beta chain under discussion was sequenced for a study of T cells and Merkel cell carcinoma outcomes. Study-level results: Repertoire plus T-cell density reportedly predicted Merkel cell carcinoma outcomes.

Concerning this clone itself: Its matching antigen is unknown.

Germline-derived CDR1 and CDR2 are SGHTA and FQGTGA. The CDR3 totals 17 residues. V lost 5 bases, J lost 6 bases, and 9 bases stayed unmatched. TCRdb keeps only in-frame clones here, not all; method: immunoSEQ multiplex PCR. Of some 19,000 clones listed, over 70% are singletons. The source is a human donor with Merkel cell carcinoma. Sequencing was performed on tumor tissue from Merkel cell carcinoma. The chain employs TRBV7-3 and TRBJ2-1, with 14 bases aligning to TRBD2. The CDR3 coding sequence is TGTGCCAGCAGCAAACAATGGACTAGCGGGGGGTCCAATGAGCAGTTCTTC. It codes for CASSKQWTSGGSNEQFF. Together with reference TRBV7-3 and TRBJ2-1, the CDR3 gives the full variable domain: GAGVSQTPSNKVTEKGKYVELRCDPISGHTALYWYRQSLGQGPEFLIYFQGTGAADDSGLPNDRFFAVRPEGSVSTLKIQRTERGDSAVYLCASSKQWTSGGSNEQFFGPGTRLTVL.